The present T cell receptor beta chain was sequenced within a study of identical twins. This clonotype has just a few counts. TCRdb recomputed calls from the 5' RACE reads with MiXCR, one row per CDR3 protein. Among some 230,000 distinct CDR3 sequences listed, over 5.5% were seen once. V lost 7 bases to trimming and J lost 4 bases, with 8 bases between them. CDR3 length equals 11 residues. This sample was also put to use in a study of T cells expressing NK-cell markers.

The material sequenced was CD8+ T cells sorted from blood. This receptor was identified in a woman in her late teens or twenties in good health. The rearrangement uses TRBV12-3 or TRBV12-4 and TRBJ2-7; D gene uncertain. The CDR3 sequence is CASMEGYEQYF. The CDR3 coding sequence is TGTGCCAGCATGGAAGGGTACGAGCAGTACTTC.